What follows are 7 T cell receptor beta chains derived from one specimen sequenced in a study of neurological immune-mediated disorders (dated by TCRdb to about 2019). Reading the label with the study, this specimen's time point is: longitudinal time-point 1 (baseline). Preparation of the library involved 5' RACE. Sequencing was performed on an Illumina HiSeq 2500. TCRdb redid the processing of the public reads, applying fastp at Q25 and MiXCR, and retained in-frame beta chains. CDR3 protein sequences are deduplicated, and each keeps its most common genes and DNA. The table for this sample lists tens of thousands of distinct CDR3 sequences; around 13% of them were counted only once. The ten largest clones capture 4.6% of the sample. The sequenced sample was PBMCs. The receptors originated from a female donor with HTLV-1-associated myelopathy (HAM/TSP).

Ten or more counts support this clonotype. The CDR3 sequence is CASRSSGFSYEQYF. CDR3 coding DNA: TGTGCCAGCAGATCTAGCGGGTTTTCCTACGAGCAGTACTTC. The V and J genes are TRBV12-3 or TRBV12-4 and TRBJ2-7, with TRBD2 identical over 8 bases. The J segment lost 1 base and the V segment lost 6 bases, leaving 5 bases of the junction unmatched. The CDR3 sequence is 14 residues long.

At least ten counts were recorded for this clonotype. The V and J genes are TRBV18 and TRBJ1-1, with D hard to call. In germline, CDR1 is KGHSH, CDR2 LQKENI. This CDR3 region has 16 residues. Trimming cost V 3 bases and J 4 bases, with 18 bases left between them. As DNA, the CDR3 is TGTGCCAGCTCACCGTTTTCCCAGGAGGCGGGCACTGAAGCTTTCTTT. Residues: CASSPFSQEAGTEAFF. The entire variable domain, with the rest obtained from reference TRBV18 and TRBJ1-1, is as follows: NAGVMQNPRHLVRRRGQEARLRCSPMKGHSHVYWYRQLPEEGLKFMVYLQKENIIDESGMPKERFSAEFPKEGPSILRIQQVVRGDSAAYFCASSPFSQEAGTEAFFGQGTRLTVV.

This clonotype has at least ten counts. The chain recombines TRBV29-1 with TRBJ2-1; TRBD1 or TRBD2 may be the D gene (5 bases each). V shed 4 bases and J shed 4 bases, with 11 bases lying between them. This CDR3 is 13 amino acids long. Germline loops: CDR1 SQVTM, CDR2 ANQGSEA. DNA of the CDR3: TGCAGCGTTGGTGGGACGAGGTACAATGAGCAGTTCTTC. Protein product: CSVGGTRYNEQFF.

This clonotype has ten or more counts. J is TRBJ2-2 and V is TRBV10-3; 8 bases match TRBD1. With 8 bases clipped from V and 5 bases from J, the junction kept 7 bases outside the gene matches. The CDR3 loop spans 14 amino acids. CDR1 is ENHRY and CDR2 is SYGVKD in the germline V gene. DNA of the CDR3: TGTGCCATCGGGGGACAGGTTCGAACCGGGGAGCTGTTTTTT. Protein sequence: CAIGGQVRTGELFF.

The chain combines TRBV20-1 with TRBJ2-7; 7 bases agree with TRBD2. CDR1 is DFQATT and CDR2 is SNEGSKA in the germline V gene (reference sequence). With V trimmed by 2 bases and J by 4 bases, 5 bases remained unmatched. The CDR3 runs 13 residues. In nucleotides, the CDR3 is TGCAGTGCTAGAAGCGGGAATGCGTACGAGCAGTACTTC. Translation: CSARSGNAYEQYF.

This clonotype was detected ten times or more. J is TRBJ2-5 and V is TRBV12-3 or TRBV12-4; D is unclear. The CDR3 contains 13 residues. V gave up 3 bases and J gave up 5 bases, with 10 bases separating them. The CDR3: CASSFFARETQYF. CDR3 DNA sequence: TGTGCCAGCAGTTTCTTTGCCCGGGAGACCCAGTACTTC.

This chain connects TRBV28 to TRBJ2-1; TRBD1 matches 9 bases. Per the germline V gene, CDR1 is MDHEN and CDR2 is SYDVKM. The J segment lost 9 bases and the V segment lost 4 bases, leaving 4 bases of the junction unmatched. The CDR3 is 13 amino acids. CDR3 residues: CASSWGQGSEQFF. The CDR3 DNA is TGTGCCAGCAGTTGGGGACAGGGATCTGAGCAGTTCTTC.